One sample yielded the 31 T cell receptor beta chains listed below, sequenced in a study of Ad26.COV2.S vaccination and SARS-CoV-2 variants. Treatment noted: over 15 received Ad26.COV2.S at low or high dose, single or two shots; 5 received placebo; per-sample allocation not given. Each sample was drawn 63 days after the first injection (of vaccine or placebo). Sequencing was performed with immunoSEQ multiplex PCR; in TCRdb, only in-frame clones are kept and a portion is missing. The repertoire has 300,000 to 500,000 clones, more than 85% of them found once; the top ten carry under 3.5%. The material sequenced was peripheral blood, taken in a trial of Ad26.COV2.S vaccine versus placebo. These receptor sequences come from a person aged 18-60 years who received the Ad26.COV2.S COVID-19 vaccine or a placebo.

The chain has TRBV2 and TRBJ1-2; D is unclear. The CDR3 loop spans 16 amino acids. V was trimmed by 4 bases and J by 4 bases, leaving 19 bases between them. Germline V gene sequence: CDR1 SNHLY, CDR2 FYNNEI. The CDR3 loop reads CASSVRGTSLSYGYTF. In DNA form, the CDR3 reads TGTGCCAGCAGTGTGAGAGGAACCTCGCTAAGCTATGGCTACACCTTC. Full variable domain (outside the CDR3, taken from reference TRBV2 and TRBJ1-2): EPEVTQTPSHQVTQMGQEVILRCVPISNHLYFYWYRQILGQKVEFLVSFYNNEISEKSEIFDDQFSVERPDGSNFTLKIRSTKLEDSAMYFCASSVRGTSLSYGYTFGSGTRLTVV.

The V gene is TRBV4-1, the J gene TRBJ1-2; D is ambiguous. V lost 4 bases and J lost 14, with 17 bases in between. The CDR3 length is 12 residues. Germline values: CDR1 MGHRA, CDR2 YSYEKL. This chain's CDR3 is CASSPIPPPKTF. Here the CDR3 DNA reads TGCGCCAGCAGCCCTATCCCGCCCCCCAAAACCTTC.

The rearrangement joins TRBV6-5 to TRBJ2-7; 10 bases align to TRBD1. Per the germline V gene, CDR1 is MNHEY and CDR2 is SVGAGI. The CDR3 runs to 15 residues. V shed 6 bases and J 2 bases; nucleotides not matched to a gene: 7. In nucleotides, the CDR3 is TGTGCCAGCAGGCCCGGGACAGGGGAGACCTACGAGCAGTACTTC. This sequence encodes CASRPGTGETYEQYF.

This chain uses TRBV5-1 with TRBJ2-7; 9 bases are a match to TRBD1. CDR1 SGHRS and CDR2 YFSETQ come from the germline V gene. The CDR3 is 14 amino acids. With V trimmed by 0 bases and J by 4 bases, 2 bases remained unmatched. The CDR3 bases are TGCGCCAGCAGCTTGGGACAGGGGGGATACGAGCAGTACTTC. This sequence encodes CASSLGQGGYEQYF.

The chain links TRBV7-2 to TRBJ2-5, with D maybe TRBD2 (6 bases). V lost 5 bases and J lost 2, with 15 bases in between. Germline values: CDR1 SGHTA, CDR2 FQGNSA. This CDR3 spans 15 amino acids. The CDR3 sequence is CASSPRDSFQETQYF. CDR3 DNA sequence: TGTGCCAGCAGCCCCCGGGACTCCTTTCAAGAGACCCAGTACTTC.

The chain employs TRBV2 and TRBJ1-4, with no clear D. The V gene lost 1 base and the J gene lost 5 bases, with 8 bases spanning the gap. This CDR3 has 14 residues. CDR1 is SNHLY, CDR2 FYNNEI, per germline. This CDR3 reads CASSEVQTNEKLFF. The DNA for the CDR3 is TGTGCCAGCAGTGAAGTCCAGACGAATGAAAAACTGTTTTTT.

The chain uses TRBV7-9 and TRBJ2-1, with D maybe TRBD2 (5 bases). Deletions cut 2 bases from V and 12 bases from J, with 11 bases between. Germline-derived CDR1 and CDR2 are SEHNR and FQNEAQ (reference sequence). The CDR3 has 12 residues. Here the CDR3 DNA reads TGTGCCAGCAGCTTACGGTTGGGGAGGCAGTTCTTC. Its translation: CASSLRLGRQFF.

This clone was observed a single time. CDR3 sequence reads: CASSFGDTRESSGNTIYF. The CDR3 DNA follows: TGTGCCAGCAGCTTCGGCGACACCCGGGAGAGCTCTGGAAACACCATATATTTT. The chain carries TRBV11-2 and TRBJ1-3; no firm D call. Looked up from germline, CDR1 is SGHAT and CDR2 is FQNNGV. The CDR3 length is 18 residues. The V end was cut by 3 bases, the J end by 0 bases, with 18 bases between.

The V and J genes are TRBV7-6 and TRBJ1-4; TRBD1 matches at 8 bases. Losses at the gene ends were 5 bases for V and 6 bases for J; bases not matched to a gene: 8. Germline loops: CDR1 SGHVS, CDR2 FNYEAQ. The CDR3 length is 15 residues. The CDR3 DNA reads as TGTGCCAGCAGCCCCCGGACAGGGTTGGATGAAAAACTGTTTTTT. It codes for CASSPRTGLDEKLFF.

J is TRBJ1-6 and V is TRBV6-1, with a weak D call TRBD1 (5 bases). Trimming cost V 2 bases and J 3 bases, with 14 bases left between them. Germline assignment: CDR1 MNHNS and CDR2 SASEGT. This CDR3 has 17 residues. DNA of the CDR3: TGTGCCAGCAGTGAACCGGGACCGACAATCTATAATTCACCCCTCCACTTT. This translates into CASSEPGPTIYNSPLHF.

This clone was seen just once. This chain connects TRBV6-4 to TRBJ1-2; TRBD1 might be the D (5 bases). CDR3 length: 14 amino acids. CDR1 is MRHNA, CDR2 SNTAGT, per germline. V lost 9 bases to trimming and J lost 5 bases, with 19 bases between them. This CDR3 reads CARDKLVGGYGYTF. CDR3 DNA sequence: TGTGCCAGGGATAAGCTGGTTGGGGGATATGGCTACACCTTC.

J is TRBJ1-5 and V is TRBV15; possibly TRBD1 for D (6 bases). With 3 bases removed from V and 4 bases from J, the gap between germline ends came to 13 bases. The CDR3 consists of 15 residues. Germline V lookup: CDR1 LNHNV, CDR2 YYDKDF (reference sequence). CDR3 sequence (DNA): TGTGCCACCAGCAGCCGCAGGGGAAAAAATCAGCCCCAGCATTTT. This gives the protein CATSSRRGKNQPQHF.

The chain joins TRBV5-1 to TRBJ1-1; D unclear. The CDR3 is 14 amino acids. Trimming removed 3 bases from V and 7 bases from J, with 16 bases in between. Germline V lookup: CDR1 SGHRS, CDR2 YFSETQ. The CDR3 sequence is CASSSEDSPLEAFF. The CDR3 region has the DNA TGCGCCAGCAGCTCCGAAGATAGCCCTCTTGAAGCTTTCTTT.

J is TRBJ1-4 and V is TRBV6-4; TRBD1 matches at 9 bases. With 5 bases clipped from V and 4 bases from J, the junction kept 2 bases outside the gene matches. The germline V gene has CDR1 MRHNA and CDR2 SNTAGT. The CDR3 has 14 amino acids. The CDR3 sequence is CASSSGQGNEKLFF. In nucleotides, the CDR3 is TGTGCCAGCAGTTCGGGACAGGGTAATGAAAAACTGTTTTTT.

CDR3 nucleotides: TGTGCCAGCAGCAAAGACGATGGCTCCCTCGTCTACACCTTC. The encoded protein is CASSKDDGSLVYTF. The chain recombines TRBV21-1 with TRBJ1-2; the table gives TRBD1 as D, unverified against the DNA. TRBV21-1 is a recognized pseudogene. The CDR3 totals 14 residues.

CDR3 residues: CASSGTVRNQPQHF. CDR3 in DNA: TGTGCCAGTAGTGGGACAGTTCGCAATCAGCCCCAGCATTTT. The chain couples TRBV19 to TRBJ1-5; 7 nucleotides line up with TRBD1. The germline gives CDR1 LNHDA, CDR2 SQIVND (reference sequence). Trimming removed 5 bases from V and 2 bases from J; junction bases left unmatched: 3. The CDR3 spans 14 residues.

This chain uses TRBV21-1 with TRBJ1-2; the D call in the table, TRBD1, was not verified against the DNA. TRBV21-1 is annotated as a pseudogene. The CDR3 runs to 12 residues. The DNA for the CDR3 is TGTGCCGGAAGAGATCAGGGCCGTGGCTACACCTTC. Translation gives CAGRDQGRGYTF.

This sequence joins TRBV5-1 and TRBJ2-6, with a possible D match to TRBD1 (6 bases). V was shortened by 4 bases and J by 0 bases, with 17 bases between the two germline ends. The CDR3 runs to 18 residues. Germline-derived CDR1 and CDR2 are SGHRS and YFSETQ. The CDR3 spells CASSPSQGPSSGANVLTF. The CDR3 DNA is TGCGCCAGCAGCCCCAGTCAGGGGCCTAGCTCTGGGGCCAACGTCCTGACTTTC.

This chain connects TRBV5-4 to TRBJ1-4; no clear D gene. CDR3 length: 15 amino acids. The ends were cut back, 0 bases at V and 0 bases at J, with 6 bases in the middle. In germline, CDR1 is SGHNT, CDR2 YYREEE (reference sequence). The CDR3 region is CASSLDYATNEKLFF. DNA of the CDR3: TGTGCCAGCAGCTTGGATTACGCAACTAATGAAAAACTGTTTTTT. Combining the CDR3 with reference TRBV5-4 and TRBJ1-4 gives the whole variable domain ETGVTQSPTHLIKTRGQQVTLRCSSQSGHNTVSWYQQALGQGPQFIFQYYREEENGRGNFPPRFSGLQFPNYSSELNVNALELDDSALYLCASSLDYATNEKLFFGSGTQLSVL.

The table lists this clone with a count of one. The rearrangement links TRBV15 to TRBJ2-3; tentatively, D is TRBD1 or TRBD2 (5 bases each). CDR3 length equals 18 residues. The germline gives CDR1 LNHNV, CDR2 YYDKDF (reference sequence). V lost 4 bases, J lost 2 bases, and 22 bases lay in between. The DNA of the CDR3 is TGTGCCACCAGCATCGAGTTGGGCCTCCGGGACCACACAGATACGCAGTATTTT. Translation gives CATSIELGLRDHTDTQYF.

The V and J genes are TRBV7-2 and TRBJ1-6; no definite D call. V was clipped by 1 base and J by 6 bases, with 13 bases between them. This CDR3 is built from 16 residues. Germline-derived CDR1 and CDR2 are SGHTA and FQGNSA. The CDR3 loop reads CASSLEVVGSNSPLHF. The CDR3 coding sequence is TGTGCCAGCAGCTTAGAAGTCGTGGGATCTAATTCACCCCTCCACTTT.

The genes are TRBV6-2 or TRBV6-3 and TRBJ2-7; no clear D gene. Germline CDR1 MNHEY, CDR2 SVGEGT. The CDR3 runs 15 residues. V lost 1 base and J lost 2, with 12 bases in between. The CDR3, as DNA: TGTGCCAGCAGTTACTGGTCGCAGATCCCCTACGAGCAGTACTTC. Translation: CASSYWSQIPYEQYF.

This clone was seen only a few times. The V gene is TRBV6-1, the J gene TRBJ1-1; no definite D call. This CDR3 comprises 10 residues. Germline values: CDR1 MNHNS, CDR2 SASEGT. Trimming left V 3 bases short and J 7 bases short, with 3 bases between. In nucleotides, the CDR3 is TGTGCCAGCAGTGAGTATGAAGCTTTCTTT. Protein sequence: CASSEYEAFF.

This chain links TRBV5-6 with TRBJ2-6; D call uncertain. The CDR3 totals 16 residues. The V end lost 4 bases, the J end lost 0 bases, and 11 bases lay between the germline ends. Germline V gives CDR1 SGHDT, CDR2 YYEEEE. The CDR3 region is CASSTLLDSGANVLTF. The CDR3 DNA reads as TGTGCCAGCAGCACGCTCCTAGACTCTGGGGCCAACGTCCTGACTTTC.

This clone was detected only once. The CDR3 bases are TGTGCCAGCAGCCAACCCGGACAGCTTACTGAAGCTTTCTTT. This sequence encodes CASSQPGQLTEAFF. This rearrangement joins TRBV3-1 (or the pseudogene TRBV3-2) to TRBJ1-1, with D perhaps matching TRBD1 (6 bases). Trimming removed 2 bases from V and 5 bases from J, with 12 bases in between. From germline, CDR1 is LGHDT and CDR2 YNNKEL (reference sequence). This CDR3 region has 14 residues.

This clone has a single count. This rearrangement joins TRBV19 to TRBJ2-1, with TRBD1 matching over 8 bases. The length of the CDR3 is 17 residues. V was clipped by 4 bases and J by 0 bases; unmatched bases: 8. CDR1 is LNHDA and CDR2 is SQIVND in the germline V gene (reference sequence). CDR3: CASSTRTGPSSYNEQFF. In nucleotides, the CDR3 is TGTGCCAGTAGTACCCGGACAGGGCCAAGCTCCTACAATGAGCAGTTCTTC.

Here the CDR3 reads CASSGGQGALGYTF. The CDR3 DNA follows: TGTGCCAGCAGCGGGGGACAGGGGGCATTAGGCTACACCTTC. The chain is built from TRBV7-2 and TRBJ1-2; TRBD1 matches at 12 bases. The CDR3 covers 14 residues. J gave up 8 bases and V 5 bases, and 6 bases lay outside the gene matches. Germline loops: CDR1 SGHTA, CDR2 FQGNSA.

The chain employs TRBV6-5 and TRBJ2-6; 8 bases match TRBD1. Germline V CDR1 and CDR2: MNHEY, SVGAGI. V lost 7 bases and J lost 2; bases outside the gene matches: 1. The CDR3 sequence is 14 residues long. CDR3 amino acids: CASKDRAGANVLTF. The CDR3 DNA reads TGTGCCAGCAAGGACAGGGCTGGGGCCAACGTCCTGACTTTC.

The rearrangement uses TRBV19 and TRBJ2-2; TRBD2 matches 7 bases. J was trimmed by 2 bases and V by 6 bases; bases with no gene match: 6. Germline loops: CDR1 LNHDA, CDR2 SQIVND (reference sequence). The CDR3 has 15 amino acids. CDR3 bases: TGTGCCAGTAGCAGGGAGCGGGGTAACACCGGGGAGCTGTTTTTT. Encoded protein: CASSRERGNTGELFF.

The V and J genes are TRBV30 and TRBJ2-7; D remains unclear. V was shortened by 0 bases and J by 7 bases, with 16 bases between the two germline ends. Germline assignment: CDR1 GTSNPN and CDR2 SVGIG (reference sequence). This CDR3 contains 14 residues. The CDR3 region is CAWSVSGVGKEQYF. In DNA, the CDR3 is TGTGCCTGGAGTGTATCTGGGGTTGGAAAGGAGCAGTACTTC.

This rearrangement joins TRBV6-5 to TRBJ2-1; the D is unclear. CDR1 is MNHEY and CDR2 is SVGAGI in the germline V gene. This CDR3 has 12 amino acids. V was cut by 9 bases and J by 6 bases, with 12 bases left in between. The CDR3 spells CASNRVSNEQFF. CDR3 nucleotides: TGTGCCAGTAACCGCGTTTCCAATGAGCAGTTCTTC.